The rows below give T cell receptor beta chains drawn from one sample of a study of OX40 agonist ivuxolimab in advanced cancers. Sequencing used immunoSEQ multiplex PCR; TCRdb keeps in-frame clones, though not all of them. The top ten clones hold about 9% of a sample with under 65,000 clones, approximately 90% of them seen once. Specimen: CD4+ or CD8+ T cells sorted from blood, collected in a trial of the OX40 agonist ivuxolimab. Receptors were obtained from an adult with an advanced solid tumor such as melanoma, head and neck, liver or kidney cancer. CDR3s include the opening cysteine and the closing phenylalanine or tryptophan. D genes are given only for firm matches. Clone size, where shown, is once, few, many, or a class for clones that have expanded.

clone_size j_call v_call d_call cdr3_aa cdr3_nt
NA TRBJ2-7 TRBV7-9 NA CASSLESSYEQYF TGTGCCAGCAGCTTAGAAAGCTCCTACGAGCAGTACTTC
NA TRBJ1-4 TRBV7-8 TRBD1 CASSLAGGSSEKLFF TGTGCCAGCAGCCTGGCAGGGGGGTCTAGTGAAAAACTGTTTTTT
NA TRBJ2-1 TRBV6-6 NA CASSYLGRGEQFF TGTGCCAGCAGTTACTTGGGCAGGGGTGAGCAGTTCTTC
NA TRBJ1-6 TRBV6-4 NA CASPETYYNSPLHF TGTGCCAGCCCCGAGACCTATTATAATTCACCCCTCCACTTT
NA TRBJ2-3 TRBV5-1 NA CASSLGGTDTQYF TGCGCCAGCAGCTTGGGTGGGACAGATACGCAGTATTTT
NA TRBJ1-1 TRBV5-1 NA CASSWGTMNTEAFF TGCGCCAGCAGCTGGGGGACAATGAACACTGAAGCTTTCTTT
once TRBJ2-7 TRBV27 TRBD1 CASSPARDRGNYEQYF TGTGCCAGCAGTCCGGCGCGGGACAGGGGGAATTACGAGCAGTACTTC
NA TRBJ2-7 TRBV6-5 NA CASSSPFRVPYEQYF TGTGCCAGCAGCTCTCCCTTCAGGGTACCCTACGAGCAGTACTTC
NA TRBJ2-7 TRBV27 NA CASSLGRSYEQYF TGTGCCAGCAGTTTGGGCAGAAGCTACGAGCAGTACTTC
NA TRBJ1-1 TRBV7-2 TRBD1 CASSTRQGGMNTEAFF TGTGCCAGCAGCACCCGACAGGGGGGCATGAACACTGAAGCTTTCTTT
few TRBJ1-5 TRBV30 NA CAWSPPGAGNQPQHF TGTGCCTGGAGTCCTCCGGGGGCGGGGAATCAGCCCCAGCATTTT
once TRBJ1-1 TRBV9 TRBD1 CASSVAGTGETEAFF TGTGCCAGCAGCGTCGCCGGGACAGGGGAAACTGAAGCTTTCTTT
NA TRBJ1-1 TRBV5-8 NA CASSLGLEWTEAFF TGTGCCAGCAGCTTGGGGCTCGAATGGACTGAAGCTTTCTTT
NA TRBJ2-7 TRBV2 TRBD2 CASVSGRGDPSYEQYF TGTGCCAGCGTTTCAGGCCGGGGGGATCCGTCCTACGAGCAGTACTTC
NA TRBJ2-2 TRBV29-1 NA CSVDTIAGELFF TGCAGCGTAGATACAATCGCCGGGGAGCTGTTTTTT
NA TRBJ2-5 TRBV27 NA CASSLRVLGETQYF TGTGCCAGCAGTTTACGGGTTCTGGGGGAGACCCAGTACTTC
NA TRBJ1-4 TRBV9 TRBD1 CASSVDPGQGNEKLFF TGTGCCAGCAGCGTAGACCCGGGACAGGGAAATGAAAAACTGTTTTTT
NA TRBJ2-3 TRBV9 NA CASSVVGAGNTDTQYF TGTGCCAGCAGCGTAGTGGGGGCAGGGAACACAGATACGCAGTATTTT
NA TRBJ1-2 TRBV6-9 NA CASRSSSGTGIFSTF TGTGCCAGCCGTTCCTCATCCGGGACGGGAATTTTCTCCACCTTC
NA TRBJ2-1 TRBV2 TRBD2 CASSESGTREGEQFF TGTGCCAGCAGTGAAAGCGGAACTAGGGAGGGTGAGCAGTTCTTC
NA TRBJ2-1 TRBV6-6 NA CASSYPEWDEQFF TGTGCCAGCAGTTACCCCGAATGGGATGAGCAGTTCTTC
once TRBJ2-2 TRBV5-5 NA CASSFFPTADTGELFF TGTGCCAGCAGCTTTTTCCCGACAGCCGACACCGGGGAGCTGTTTTTT
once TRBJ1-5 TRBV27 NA CASSPEGLVSNQPQHF TGTGCCAGCAGTCCAGAGGGGTTGGTGTCCAATCAGCCCCAGCATTTT